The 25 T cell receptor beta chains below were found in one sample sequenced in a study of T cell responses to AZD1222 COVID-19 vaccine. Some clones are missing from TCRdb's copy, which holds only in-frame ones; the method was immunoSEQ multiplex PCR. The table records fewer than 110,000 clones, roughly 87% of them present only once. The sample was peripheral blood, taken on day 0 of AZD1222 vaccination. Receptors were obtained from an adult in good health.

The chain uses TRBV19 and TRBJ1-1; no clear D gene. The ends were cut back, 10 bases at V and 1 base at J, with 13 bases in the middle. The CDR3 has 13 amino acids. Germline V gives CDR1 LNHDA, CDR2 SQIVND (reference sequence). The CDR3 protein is CATSGRENTEAFF. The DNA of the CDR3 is TGTGCCACTTCTGGACGGGAGAACACTGAAGCTTTCTTT.

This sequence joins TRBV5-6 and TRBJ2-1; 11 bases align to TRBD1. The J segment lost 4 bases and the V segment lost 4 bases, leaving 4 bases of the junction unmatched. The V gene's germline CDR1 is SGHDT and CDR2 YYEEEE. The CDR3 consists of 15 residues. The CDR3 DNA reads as TGTGCCAGCAGCGATGGGACAGGGGGATACAATGAGCAGTTCTTC. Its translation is CASSDGTGGYNEQFF.

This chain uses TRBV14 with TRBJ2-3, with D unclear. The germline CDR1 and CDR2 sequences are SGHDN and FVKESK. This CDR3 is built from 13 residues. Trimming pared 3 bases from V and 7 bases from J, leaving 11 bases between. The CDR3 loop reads CASSQSTGNTQYF. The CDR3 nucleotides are TGTGCCAGCAGCCAGTCGACCGGTAATACGCAGTATTTT. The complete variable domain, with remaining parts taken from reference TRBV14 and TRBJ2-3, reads EAGVTQFPSHSVIEKGQTVTLRCDPISGHDNLYWYRRVMGKEIKFLLHFVKESKQDESGMPNNRFLAERTGGTYSTLKVQPAELEDSGVYFCASSQSTGNTQYFGPGTRLTVL.

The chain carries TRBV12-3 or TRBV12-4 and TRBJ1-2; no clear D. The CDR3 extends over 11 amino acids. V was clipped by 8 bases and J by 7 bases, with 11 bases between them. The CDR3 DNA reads TGTGCCAGCTATGTGGGCGGTGGCTACACCTTC. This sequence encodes CASYVGGGYTF.

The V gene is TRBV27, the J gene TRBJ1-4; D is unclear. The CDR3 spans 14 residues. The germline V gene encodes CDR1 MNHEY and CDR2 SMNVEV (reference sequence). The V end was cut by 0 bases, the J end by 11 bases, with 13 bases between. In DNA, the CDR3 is TGTGCCAGCAGTTTATCGGGCATCCCGGGGAAACTGTTTTTT. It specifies CASSLSGIPGKLFF.

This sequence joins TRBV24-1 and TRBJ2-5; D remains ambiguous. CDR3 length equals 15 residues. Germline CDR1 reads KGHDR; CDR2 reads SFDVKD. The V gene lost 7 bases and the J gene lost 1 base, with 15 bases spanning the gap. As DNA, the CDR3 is TGTGCCACCAGAGAGCCGATAGGGCTCCAAGAGACCCAGTACTTC. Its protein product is CATREPIGLQETQYF.

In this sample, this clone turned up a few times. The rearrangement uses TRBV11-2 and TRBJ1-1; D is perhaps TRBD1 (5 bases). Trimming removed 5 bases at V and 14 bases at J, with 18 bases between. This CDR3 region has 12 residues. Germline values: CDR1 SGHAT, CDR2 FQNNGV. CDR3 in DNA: TGTGCCAGCAGCCACGAAGGGACGAATTTCTTCTTT. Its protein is CASSHEGTNFFF.

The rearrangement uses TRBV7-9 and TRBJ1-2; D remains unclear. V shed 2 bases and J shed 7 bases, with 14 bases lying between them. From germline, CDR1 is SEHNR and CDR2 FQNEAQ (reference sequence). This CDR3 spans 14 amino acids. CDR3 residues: CASSLKAESFGYTF. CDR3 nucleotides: TGTGCCAGCAGCTTAAAGGCAGAATCGTTTGGCTACACCTTC.

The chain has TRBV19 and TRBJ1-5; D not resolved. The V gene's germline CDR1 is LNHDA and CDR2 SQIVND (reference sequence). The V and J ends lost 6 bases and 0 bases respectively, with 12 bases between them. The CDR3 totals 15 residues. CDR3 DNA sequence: TGTGCCAGTAGGGGTGACCCATATAGCAATCAGCCCCAGCATTTT. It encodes CASRGDPYSNQPQHF. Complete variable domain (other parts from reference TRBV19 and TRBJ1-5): DGGITQSPKYLFRKEGQNVTLSCEQNLNHDAMYWYRQDPGQGLRLIYYSQIVNDFQKGDIAEGYSVSREKKESFPLTVTSAQKNPTAFYLCASRGDPYSNQPQHFGDGTRLSIL.

As DNA, the CDR3 is TGTGCTTCGGCACAGACCTCCTACGAGCAGTACTTC. Protein: CASAQTSYEQYF. This chain uses TRBV2 with TRBJ2-7; the D is unclear. The CDR3 is 12 residues long. Germline CDR1 is SNHLY and CDR2 is FYNNEI.

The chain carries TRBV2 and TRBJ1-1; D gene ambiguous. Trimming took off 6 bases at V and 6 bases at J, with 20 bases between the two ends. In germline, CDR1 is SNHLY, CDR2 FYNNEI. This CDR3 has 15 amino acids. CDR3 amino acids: CASSDNRRRYSEAFF. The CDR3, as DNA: TGTGCCAGCAGCGACAACCGAAGGAGGTACTCTGAAGCTTTCTTT. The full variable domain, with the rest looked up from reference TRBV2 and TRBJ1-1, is EPEVTQTPSHQVTQMGQEVILRCVPISNHLYFYWYRQILGQKVEFLVSFYNNEISEKSEIFDDQFSVERPDGSNFTLKIRSTKLEDSAMYFCASSDNRRRYSEAFFGQGTRLTVV.

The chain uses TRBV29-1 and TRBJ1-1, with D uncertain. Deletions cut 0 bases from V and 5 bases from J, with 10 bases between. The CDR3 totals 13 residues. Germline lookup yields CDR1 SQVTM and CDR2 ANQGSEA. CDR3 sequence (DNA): TGCAGCGTTGAAGATACCAGGAGGACTGAAGCTTTCTTT. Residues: CSVEDTRRTEAFF.

This CDR3 is CASSLNPPGNTIYF. The CDR3 nucleotides read TGTGCCAGCAGCTTAAATCCTCCTGGAAACACCATATATTTT. The V gene is TRBV7-2, the J gene TRBJ1-3; the D is unclear. The germline V gene has CDR1 SGHTA and CDR2 FQGNSA. V was clipped by 2 bases and J by 2 bases, with 7 bases between them. This CDR3 region has 14 residues.

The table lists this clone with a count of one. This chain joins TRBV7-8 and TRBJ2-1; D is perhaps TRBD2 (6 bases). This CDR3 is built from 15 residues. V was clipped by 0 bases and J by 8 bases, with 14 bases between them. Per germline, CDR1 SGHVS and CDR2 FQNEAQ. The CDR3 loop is CASSLAGLGLHEQFF. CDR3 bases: TGTGCCAGCAGCTTAGCGGGACTTGGGTTGCATGAGCAGTTCTTC. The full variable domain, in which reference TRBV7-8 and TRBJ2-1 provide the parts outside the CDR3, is GAGVSQSPRYKVAKRGQDVALRCDPISGHVSLFWYQQALGQGPEFLTYFQNEAQLDKSGLPSDRFFAERPEGSVSTLKIQRTQQEDSAVYLCASSLAGLGLHEQFFGPGTRLTVL.

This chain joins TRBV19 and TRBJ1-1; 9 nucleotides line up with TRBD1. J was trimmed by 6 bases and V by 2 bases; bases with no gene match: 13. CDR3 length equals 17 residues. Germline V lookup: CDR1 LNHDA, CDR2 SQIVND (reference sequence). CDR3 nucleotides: TGTGCCAGTAGTATATATGGACAGGGGAAGTGGTTCCCTGAAGCTTTCTTT. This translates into CASSIYGQGKWFPEAFF.

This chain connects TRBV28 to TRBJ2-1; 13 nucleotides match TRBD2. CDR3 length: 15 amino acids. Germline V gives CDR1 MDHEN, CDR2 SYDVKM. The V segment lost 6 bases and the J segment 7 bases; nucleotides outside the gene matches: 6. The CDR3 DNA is TGTGCCAGCAGACTGACTAGCGGGAGGATGAATGAGCAGTTCTTC. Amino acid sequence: CASRLTSGRMNEQFF.

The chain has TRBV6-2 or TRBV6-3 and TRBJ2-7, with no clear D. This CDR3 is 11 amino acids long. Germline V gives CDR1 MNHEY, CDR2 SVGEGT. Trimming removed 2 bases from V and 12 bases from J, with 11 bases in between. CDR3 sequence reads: CASSYDTSWYF. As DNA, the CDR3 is TGTGCCAGCAGTTACGACACCTCGTGGTACTTC.

The CDR3 DNA reads as TGTGCCAGCAGCCTTCGGGCGGGCTCGGGGAACGAGCAGTACTTC. Residues: CASSLRAGSGNEQYF. J is TRBJ2-7 and V is TRBV7-3, with D perhaps TRBD2 (5 bases). The V and J ends lost 5 bases and 5 bases respectively, with 19 bases between them. CDR1 is SGHTA, CDR2 FQGTGA, per germline. The CDR3 loop spans 15 amino acids. Variable domain in full (rest from reference TRBV7-3 and TRBJ2-7): GAGVSQTPSNKVTEKGKYVELRCDPISGHTALYWYRQSLGQGPEFLIYFQGTGAADDSGLPNDRFFAVRPEGSVSTLKIQRTERGDSAVYLCASSLRAGSGNEQYFGPGTRLTVT.

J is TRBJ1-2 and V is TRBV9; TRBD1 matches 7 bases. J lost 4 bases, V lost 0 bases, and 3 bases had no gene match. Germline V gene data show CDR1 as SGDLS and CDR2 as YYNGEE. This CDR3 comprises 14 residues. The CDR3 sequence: CASSVGDRPYGYTF. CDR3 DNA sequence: TGTGCCAGCAGCGTAGGGGACAGACCCTATGGCTACACCTTC.

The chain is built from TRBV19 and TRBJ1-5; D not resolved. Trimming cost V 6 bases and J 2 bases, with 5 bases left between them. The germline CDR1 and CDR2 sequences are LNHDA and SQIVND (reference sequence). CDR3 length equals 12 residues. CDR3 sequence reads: CASRPGNQPQHF. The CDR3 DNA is TGTGCCAGTAGACCTGGCAATCAGCCCCAGCATTTT. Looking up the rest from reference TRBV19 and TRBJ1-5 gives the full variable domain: DGGITQSPKYLFRKEGQNVTLSCEQNLNHDAMYWYRQDPGQGLRLIYYSQIVNDFQKGDIAEGYSVSREKKESFPLTVTSAQKNPTAFYLCASRPGNQPQHFGDGTRLSIL.

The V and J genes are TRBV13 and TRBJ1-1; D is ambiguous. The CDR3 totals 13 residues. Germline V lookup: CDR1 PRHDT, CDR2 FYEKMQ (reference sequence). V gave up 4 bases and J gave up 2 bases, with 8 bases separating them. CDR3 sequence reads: CASSSQDNTEAFF. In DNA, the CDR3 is TGTGCCAGCAGCTCGCAGGATAACACTGAAGCTTTCTTT.

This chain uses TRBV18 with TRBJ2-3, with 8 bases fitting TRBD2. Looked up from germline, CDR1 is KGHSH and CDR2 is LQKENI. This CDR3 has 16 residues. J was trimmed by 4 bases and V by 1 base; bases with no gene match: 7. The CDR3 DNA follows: TGTGCCAGCTCACCACGCAGGGGAGCGGGGGCAGATACGCAGTATTTT. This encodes CASSPRRGAGADTQYF.

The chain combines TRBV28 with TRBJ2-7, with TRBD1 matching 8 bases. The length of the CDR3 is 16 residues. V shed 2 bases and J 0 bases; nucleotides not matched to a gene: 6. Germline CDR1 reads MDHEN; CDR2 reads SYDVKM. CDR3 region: CASSLGQGRFSYEQYF. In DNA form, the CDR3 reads TGTGCCAGCAGTTTAGGACAGGGACGATTCTCCTACGAGCAGTACTTC.

The CDR3 bases are TGTGCCAGCAGTACCGACACCTCCTACGAGCAGTACTTC. It codes for CASSTDTSYEQYF. The genes are TRBV28 and TRBJ2-7; no clear D. The germline V gene encodes CDR1 MDHEN and CDR2 SYDVKM. Trimming stripped 5 bases from V and 0 bases from J, with 8 bases between. This CDR3 is built from 13 residues.

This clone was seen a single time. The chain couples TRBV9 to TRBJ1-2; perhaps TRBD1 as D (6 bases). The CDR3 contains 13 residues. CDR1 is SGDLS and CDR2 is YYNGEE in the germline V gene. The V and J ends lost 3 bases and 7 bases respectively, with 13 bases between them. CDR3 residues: CASSATGKGGYTF. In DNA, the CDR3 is TGTGCCAGCAGCGCTACAGGGAAGGGTGGCTACACCTTC.